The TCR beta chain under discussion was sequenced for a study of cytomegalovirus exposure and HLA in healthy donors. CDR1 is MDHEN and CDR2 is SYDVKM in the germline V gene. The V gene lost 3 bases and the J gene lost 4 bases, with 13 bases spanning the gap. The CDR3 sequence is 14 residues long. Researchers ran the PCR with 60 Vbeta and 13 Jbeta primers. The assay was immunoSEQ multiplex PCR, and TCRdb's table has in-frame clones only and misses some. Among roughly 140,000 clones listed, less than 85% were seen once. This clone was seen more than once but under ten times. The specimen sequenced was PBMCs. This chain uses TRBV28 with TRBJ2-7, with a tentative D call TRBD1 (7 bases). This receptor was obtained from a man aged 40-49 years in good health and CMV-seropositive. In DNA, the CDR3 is TGTGCCAGCAGTTTTACAGGGGACTCATACGAGCAGTACTTC. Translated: CASSFTGDSYEQYF.